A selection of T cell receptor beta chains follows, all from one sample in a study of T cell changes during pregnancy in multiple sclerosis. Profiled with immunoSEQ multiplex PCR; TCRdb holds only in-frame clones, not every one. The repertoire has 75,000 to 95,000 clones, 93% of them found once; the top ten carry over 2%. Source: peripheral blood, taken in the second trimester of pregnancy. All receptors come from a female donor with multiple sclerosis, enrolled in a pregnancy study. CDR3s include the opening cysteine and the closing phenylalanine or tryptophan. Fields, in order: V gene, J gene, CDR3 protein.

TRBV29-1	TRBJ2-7	CSVEGQNEQYF
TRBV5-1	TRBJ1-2	CASSYGQGFGYTF
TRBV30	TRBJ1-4	CAWSATSSEKLFF
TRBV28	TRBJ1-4	CASILGGSNEKLFF
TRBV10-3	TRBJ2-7	CAISEMWRGGKYEQYF
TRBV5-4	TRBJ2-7	CASSTEKESSYEQYF
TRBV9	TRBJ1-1	CASSQGSVRDTEAFF
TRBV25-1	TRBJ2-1	CASSMTGGYEQFF
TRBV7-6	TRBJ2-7	CASSPRDSEQYF
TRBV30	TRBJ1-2	CAWMQGNYGYTF
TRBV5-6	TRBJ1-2	CASSNGGTSANYGYTF
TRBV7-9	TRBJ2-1	CASSLVGGIRYNEQFF
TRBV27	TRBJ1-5	CASSPETGGGGQPQHF
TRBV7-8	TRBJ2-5	CASTPTSGGYQETQYF
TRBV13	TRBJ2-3	CASSPGWMDTQYF
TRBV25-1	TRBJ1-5	CASSEEGGGQPQHF
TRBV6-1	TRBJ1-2	CASSEAAGSSDGYTF
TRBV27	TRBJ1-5	CASSLIGRGSNQPQHF
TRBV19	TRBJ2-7	CATDSGGEQYF
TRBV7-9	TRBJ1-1	CASIKYRGNTEAFF
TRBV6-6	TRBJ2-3	CASSPRTGSGSGQYF
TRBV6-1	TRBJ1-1	CASSEYLEAFF
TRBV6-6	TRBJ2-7	CASSFVYEQYF
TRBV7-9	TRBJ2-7	CAWNGLASYEQYF
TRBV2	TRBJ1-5	CASSRQATNQPQHF
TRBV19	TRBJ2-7	CASSMQGSPQYF
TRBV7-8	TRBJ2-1	CASRRGSYNEQFF
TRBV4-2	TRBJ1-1	CASSQDRGTGGTEAFF
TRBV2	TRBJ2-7	CASRVTGYEQYF
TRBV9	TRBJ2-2	CASQGQGATGELFF
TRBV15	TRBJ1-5	CATSRDLGADVPQHF
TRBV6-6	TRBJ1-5	CASRPIGGAQPQHF
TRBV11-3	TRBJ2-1	CASSLVQGSPQFF
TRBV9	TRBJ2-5	CASSVFSETQETQYF
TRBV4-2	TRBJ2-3	CASSQGRAGGTDTQYF
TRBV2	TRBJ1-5	CASSENIYRDSNQPQHF
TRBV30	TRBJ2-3	CAWSGLLESTDTQYF
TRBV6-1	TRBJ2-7	CASNTDRGQYEQYF
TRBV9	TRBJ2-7	CASSVGSSYEQYF
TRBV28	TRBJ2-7	CASSLWGSSDEQYF
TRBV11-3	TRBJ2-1	CASSATSGYNEQFF
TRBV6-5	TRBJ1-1	CASSYFGGAGTEAFF
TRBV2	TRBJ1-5	CASSETGVNNQPQHF
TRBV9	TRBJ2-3	CASSIQGVSTDTQYF
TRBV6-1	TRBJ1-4	CASSEGRDRGRGLFF
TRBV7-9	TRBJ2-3	CASSLTSGGLTDTQYF
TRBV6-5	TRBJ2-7	CASSPRGPGGYEQYF
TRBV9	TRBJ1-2	CASSVGGGSEGYTF
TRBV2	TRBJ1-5	CASGGFSGPQHF
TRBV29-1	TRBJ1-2	CSVVPGTGGGYGYTF
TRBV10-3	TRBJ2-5	CAISEDRGRETQYF
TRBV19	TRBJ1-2	CASSIGQSRYTF
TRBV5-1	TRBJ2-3	CASSRRGLAATDTQYF
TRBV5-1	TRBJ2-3	CASSLLQGQPDTQYF
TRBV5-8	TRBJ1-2	CASSLWDSSYGYTF
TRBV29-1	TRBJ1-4	CSVYRGGEKLFF
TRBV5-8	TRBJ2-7	CASSETYEQYF